This TCR beta chain comes out of a study of T cell responses to AZD1222 COVID-19 vaccine. Study-wide results and limits: Donors, mostly white British, included more females; clonal diversity was possibly underestimated.

The CDR3 is 13 residues long. The V gene's germline CDR1 is SGHTS and CDR2 YDEGEE. Trimming cost V 4 bases and J 5 bases, with 12 bases left between them. Clones were read by immunoSEQ multiplex PCR, and TCRdb kept only the in-frame ones, dropping some. This sample yields 95,000 to 120,000 clones, of which around 84% are seen a single time; over 3% belongs to the top ten. As regards this clone: The antigen is undetermined.

This TCR was recovered from an adult in good health. The V call is TRBV5-8, the J call TRBJ2-5; no clear D gene. The specimen comprised peripheral blood, sampled on day 0 of AZD1222 vaccination. The CDR3 sequence: CASSPDPRETQYF. The CDR3 DNA reads as TGTGCCAGCAGCCCCGACCCTCGGGAGACCCAGTACTTC.